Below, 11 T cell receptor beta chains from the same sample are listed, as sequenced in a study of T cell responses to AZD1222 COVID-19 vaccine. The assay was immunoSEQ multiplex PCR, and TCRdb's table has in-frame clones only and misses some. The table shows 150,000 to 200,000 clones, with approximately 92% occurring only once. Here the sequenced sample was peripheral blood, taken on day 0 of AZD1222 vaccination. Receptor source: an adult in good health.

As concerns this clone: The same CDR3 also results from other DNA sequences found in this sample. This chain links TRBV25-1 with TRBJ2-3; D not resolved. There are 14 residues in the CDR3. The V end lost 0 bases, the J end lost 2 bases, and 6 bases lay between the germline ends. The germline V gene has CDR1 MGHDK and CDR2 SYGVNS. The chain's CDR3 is CASSEYSLTDTQYF. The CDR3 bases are TGTGCCAGCAGTGAATACTCGCTCACAGATACGCAGTATTTT.

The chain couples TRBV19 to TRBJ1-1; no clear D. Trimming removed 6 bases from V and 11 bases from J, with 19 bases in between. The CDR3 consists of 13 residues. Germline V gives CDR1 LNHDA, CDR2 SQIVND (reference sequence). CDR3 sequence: CASRTPGNPTAFF. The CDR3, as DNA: TGTGCCAGTAGGACACCGGGGAACCCTACGGCTTTCTTT.

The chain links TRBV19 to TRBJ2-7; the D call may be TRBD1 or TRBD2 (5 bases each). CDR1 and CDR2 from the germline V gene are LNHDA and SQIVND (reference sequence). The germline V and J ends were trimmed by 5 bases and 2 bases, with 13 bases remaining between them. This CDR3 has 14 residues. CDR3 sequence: CASSFTGATYEQYF. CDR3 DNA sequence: TGTGCCAGTAGTTTTACCGGGGCAACCTACGAGCAGTACTTC.

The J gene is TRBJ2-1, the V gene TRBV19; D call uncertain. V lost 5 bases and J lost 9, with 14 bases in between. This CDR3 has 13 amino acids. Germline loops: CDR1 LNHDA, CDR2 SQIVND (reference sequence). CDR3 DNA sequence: TGTGCCAGTAGTGATCCCCCTAGGATTGAGCAGTTCTTC. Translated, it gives CASSDPPRIEQFF.

Written as DNA, the CDR3 is TGTGCCAGTAGTATAGTAGAGGGGGCCGGTAGCAATCAGCCCCAGCATTTT. It encodes CASSIVEGAGSNQPQHF. This chain connects TRBV19 to TRBJ1-5, with 7 bases fitting TRBD1. Germline V gene data show CDR1 as LNHDA and CDR2 as SQIVND (reference sequence). The CDR3 has 17 amino acids. Trimming cost V 1 base and J 0 bases; bases outside gene matches: 6. Drawing the rest from reference TRBV19 and TRBJ1-5, the complete variable domain is DGGITQSPKYLFRKEGQNVTLSCEQNLNHDAMYWYRQDPGQGLRLIYYSQIVNDFQKGDIAEGYSVSREKKESFPLTVTSAQKNPTAFYLCASSIVEGAGSNQPQHFGDGTRLSIL.

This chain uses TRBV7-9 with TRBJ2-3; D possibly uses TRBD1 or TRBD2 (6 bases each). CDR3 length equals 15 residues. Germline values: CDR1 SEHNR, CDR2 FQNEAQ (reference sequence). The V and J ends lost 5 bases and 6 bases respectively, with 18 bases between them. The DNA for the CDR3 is TGTGCCAGCAGCCAGGACGCTCGGGGGCTGGATACGCAGTATTTT. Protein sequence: CASSQDARGLDTQYF.

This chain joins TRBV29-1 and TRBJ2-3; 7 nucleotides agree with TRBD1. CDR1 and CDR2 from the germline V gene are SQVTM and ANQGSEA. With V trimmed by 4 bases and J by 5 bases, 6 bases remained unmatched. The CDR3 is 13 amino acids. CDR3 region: CSVGTGLRDTQYF. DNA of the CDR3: TGCAGCGTTGGGACAGGACTCCGAGATACGCAGTATTTT.

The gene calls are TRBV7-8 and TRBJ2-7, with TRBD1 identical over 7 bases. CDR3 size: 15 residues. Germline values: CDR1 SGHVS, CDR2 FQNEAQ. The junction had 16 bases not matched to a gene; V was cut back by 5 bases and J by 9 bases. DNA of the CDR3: TGTGCCAGCAGCGCTCCAGGGGGTGCTACGTCTGGGCAGTACGTC. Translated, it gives CASSAPGGATSGQYV.

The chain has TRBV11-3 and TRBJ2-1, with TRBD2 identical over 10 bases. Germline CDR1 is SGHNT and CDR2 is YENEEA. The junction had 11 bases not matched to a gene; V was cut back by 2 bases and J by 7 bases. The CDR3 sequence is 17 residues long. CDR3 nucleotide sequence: TGTGCCAGCAGCTTACCGGAGCGGGGGGGCTTGCGGAATGAGCAGTTCTTC. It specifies CASSLPERGGLRNEQFF. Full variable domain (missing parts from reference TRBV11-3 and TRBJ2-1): EAGVVQSPRYKIIEKKQPVAFWCNPISGHNTLYWYLQNLGQGPELLIRYENEEAVDDSQLPKDRFSAERLKGVDSTLKIQPAELGDSAVYLCASSLPERGGLRNEQFFGPGTRLTVL.

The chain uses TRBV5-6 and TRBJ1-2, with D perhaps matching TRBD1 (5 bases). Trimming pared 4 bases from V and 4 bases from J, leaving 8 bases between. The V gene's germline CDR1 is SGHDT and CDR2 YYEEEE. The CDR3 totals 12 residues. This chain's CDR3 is CASSDGTYGYTF. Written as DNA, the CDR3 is TGTGCCAGCAGCGACGGGACCTATGGCTACACCTTC.

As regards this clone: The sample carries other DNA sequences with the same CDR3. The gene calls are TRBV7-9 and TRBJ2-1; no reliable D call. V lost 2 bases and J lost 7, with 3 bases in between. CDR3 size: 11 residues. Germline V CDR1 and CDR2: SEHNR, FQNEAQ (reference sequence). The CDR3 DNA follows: TGTGCCAGCAGCTTAAAAAATGAGCAGTTCTTC. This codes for CASSLKNEQFF. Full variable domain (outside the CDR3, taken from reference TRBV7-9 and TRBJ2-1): DTGVSQNPRHKITKRGQNVTFRCDPISEHNRLYWYRQTLGQGPEFLTYFQNEAQLEKSRLLSDRFSAERPKGSFSTLEIQRTEQGDSAMYLCASSLKNEQFFGPGTRLTVL.